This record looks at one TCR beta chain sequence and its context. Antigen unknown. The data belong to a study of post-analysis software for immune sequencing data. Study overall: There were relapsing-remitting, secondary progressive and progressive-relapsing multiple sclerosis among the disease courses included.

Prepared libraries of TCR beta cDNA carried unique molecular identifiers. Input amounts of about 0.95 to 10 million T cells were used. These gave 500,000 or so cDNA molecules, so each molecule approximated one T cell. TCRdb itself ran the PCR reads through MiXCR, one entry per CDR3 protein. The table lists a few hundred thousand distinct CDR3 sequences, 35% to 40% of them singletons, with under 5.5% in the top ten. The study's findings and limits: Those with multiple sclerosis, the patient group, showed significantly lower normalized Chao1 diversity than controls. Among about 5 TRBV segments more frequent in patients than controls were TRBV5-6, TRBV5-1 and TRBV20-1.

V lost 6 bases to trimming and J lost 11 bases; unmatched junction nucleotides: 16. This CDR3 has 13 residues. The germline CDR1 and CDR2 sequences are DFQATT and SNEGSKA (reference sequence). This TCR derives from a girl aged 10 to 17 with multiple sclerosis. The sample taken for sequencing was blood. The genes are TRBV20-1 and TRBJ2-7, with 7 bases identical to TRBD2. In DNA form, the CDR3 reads TGCAGTGCCCGTTCCAGTCTAGCGGCGAGAGAGTACTTC. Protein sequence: CSARSSLAAREYF.